The 7 T cell receptor beta chains in this list originate from one sample, sequenced in a study of PD-L1 blockade in urothelial cancer. TCRdb keeps only in-frame clones here, not all; method: immunoSEQ multiplex PCR. The sample records tens of thousands of clones, roughly 84% being singletons. The input for sequencing was PBMCs, taken around atezolizumab (anti-PD-L1) treatment. The receptor set was obtained from a man in his 70s with urothelial cancer.

CDR3 nucleotide sequence: TGTGCCAGCAGCTTAGTTCTTGGGGCGGCAGATACGCAGTATTTT. As protein: CASSLVLGAADTQYF. The chain is built from TRBV7-8 and TRBJ2-3; tentatively, D is TRBD1 (5 bases). CDR1 and CDR2 (germline): SGHVS, FQNEAQ. Trimming took off 1 base at V and 4 bases at J, with 12 bases between the two ends. The CDR3 extends over 15 amino acids.

The V gene is TRBV6-1, the J gene TRBJ2-7, with 10 bases that match TRBD2. Trimming at V came to 11 bases and at J to 5 bases, leaving 12 bases not matched to a gene. Germline assignment: CDR1 MNHNS and CDR2 SASEGT. The CDR3 runs to 14 residues. DNA for the CDR3: TGTGCCGGGTTTTTTAGCGGGAGGTGCCACGAGCAGTACTTC. Its protein is CAGFFSGRCHEQYF.

The rearrangement joins TRBV6-6 to TRBJ2-3, with 8 bases that match TRBD2. This CDR3 comprises 15 residues. Germline CDR1 reads MNHNY; CDR2 reads SVGAGI (reference sequence). V dropped 4 bases and J dropped 2; count of bases not matched to a gene: 5. CDR3 loop: CASSLVAGNTDTQYF. CDR3 sequence (DNA): TGTGCCAGCAGTTTGGTAGCGGGAAACACAGATACGCAGTATTTT.

This chain connects TRBV7-9 to TRBJ1-5, with D hard to call. The V gene's germline CDR1 is SEHNR and CDR2 FQNEAQ (reference sequence). V was cut by 1 base and J by 2 bases, with 9 bases left in between. The CDR3 covers 15 residues. In DNA form, the CDR3 reads TGTGCCAGCAGCTTAGGTCACTCGGGCAATCAGCCCCAGCATTTT. It specifies CASSLGHSGNQPQHF.

The rearrangement links TRBV11-2 to TRBJ2-5; tentatively, D is TRBD1 (6 bases). The V end lost 1 base, the J end lost 3 bases, and 9 bases lay between the germline ends. The CDR3 sequence is 14 residues long. Germline V CDR1 and CDR2: SGHAT, FQNNGV. CDR3: CASSLVHREETQYF. The CDR3 bases are TGTGCCAGCAGCTTAGTTCACAGGGAAGAGACCCAGTACTTC.

This chain uses TRBV19 with TRBJ2-1; D uncertain. The CDR3 extends over 15 amino acids. CDR1 and CDR2 (germline): LNHDA, SQIVND (reference sequence). Trimming removed 6 bases from V and 5 bases from J, with 17 bases in between. CDR3 in amino acids: CASSQFGRRDNEQFF. CDR3 nucleotide sequence: TGTGCCAGTAGCCAGTTTGGTCGGAGAGACAATGAGCAGTTCTTC.

The V call is TRBV10-3, the J call TRBJ2-3, with 7 bases aligning to TRBD1. Germline values: CDR1 ENHRY, CDR2 SYGVKD. Trimming took 6 bases from V and 0 from J; bases not matched to a gene: 18. This CDR3 has 19 residues. This CDR3 is CAISRERQGRFGSTDTQYF. The CDR3 DNA reads TGTGCCATCAGCCGAGAGAGACAGGGCCGGTTTGGTAGCACAGATACGCAGTATTTT.